The T cell receptor (beta chain) under discussion was sequenced for a study of cytomegalovirus exposure and HLA in healthy donors. Looked up from germline, CDR1 is PRHDT and CDR2 is FYEKMQ (reference sequence). This CDR3 is 16 amino acids long. Trimming removed 8 bases from V and 6 bases from J; junction bases left unmatched: 8. The PCR made use of 60 Vbeta and 13 Jbeta primers. Here immunoSEQ multiplex PCR was the method, and the copy in TCRdb shows in-frame clones only, minus some. The data hold some 150,000 clones, with about 61% observed a single time. For this clone: The antigen remains undetermined.

Points from the study as a whole: A list of approximately 160 TCR beta chains associated with cytomegalovirus was given. Later work showed greater clonal expansion in HLA-associated TCR beta chains than in equally common others.

The receptor was isolated from a woman aged 40 to 55 in good health and CMV-seronegative. V usage is TRBV13 and J usage is TRBJ2-2; 14 nucleotides match TRBD2. Material: PBMCs. Written as DNA, the CDR3 is TGTGCCAGCCGTAGGGGACTAGCGGGGGAGGCCGGGGAGCTGTTTTTT. Its protein is CASRRGLAGEAGELFF.